Listed below are T cell receptor beta chains from one sample, sequenced in a study of siplizumab effects on memory and regulatory T cells. The method was immunoSEQ multiplex PCR; TCRdb's version includes in-frame clones alone and lacks a portion of them. The table lists more than 85,000 clones, about 90% of them singletons, with about 0.7% in the top ten. Sequencing was performed on Tregs sorted from blood. All receptors come from a human donor in good health. CDR3s include the opening cysteine and the closing phenylalanine or tryptophan. The order of the fields is D gene, clone size, V gene, J gene, CDR3 DNA, CDR3 protein. A D gene is named only where the DNA matches it firmly. The size field is filled for only some rows; it gives once, few, many or a size class.

NA	NA	TRBV10-3	TRBJ2-1	TGTGCCATCAGTCGGACCACAACCTTATCGCACAATGAGCAGTTCTTC	CAISRTTTLSHNEQFF
NA	NA	TRBV6-5	TRBJ2-7	TGTGCCAGCAGCTTAACAGGGAACGAGCAGTACTTC	CASSLTGNEQYF
NA	NA	TRBV11-3	TRBJ2-3	TGTGCCAGCAGCTCGGACACAGATACGCAGTATTTT	CASSSDTDTQYF
NA	NA	TRBV5-1	TRBJ2-3	TGCGCCAGCAGCTGGACTACCAGACCCCCCCCAGATACGCAGTATTTT	CASSWTTRPPPDTQYF
TRBD2	NA	TRBV29-1	TRBJ2-3	TGCAGCGTTAGGCGGGAGGGTTGGGCAGATACGCAGTATTTT	CSVRREGWADTQYF
NA	NA	TRBV6-1	TRBJ1-1	TGTGCCAGCAGTGACGCCCACAACATGAACACTGAAGCTTTCTTT	CASSDAHNMNTEAFF
TRBD2	NA	TRBV5-1	TRBJ2-5	TGCGCCAGCAGCTCCGGGGGGTCCAACCAAGAGACCCAGTACTTC	CASSSGGSNQETQYF
TRBD2	NA	TRBV4-1	TRBJ2-7	TGCGCCAGCAGCCCTTTTGGACTAGCGGGAGGTGAGCAGTACTTC	CASSPFGLAGGEQYF
TRBD1	NA	TRBV19	TRBJ1-5	TGTGCCAGTAGTATCAGACAGGGGGCTAGTAATCAGCCCCAGCATTTT	CASSIRQGASNQPQHF
NA	NA	TRBV28	TRBJ2-4	TGTGCCAGCAATCGTCCCGACGTGTACATTCAGTACTTC	CASNRPDVYIQYF
NA	NA	TRBV19	TRBJ1-4	TGTGCCAGTAGTACGTCTCGGTCTGGACGGACTAATGAAAAACTGTTTTTT	CASSTSRSGRTNEKLFF
NA	NA	TRBV9	TRBJ1-3	TGTGCCAGCAGCCCTAGGGCGACAGGCCGCAGCTCTGGAAACACCATATATTTT	CASSPRATGRSSGNTIYF
TRBD1	NA	TRBV7-6	TRBJ1-2	TGTGCCAGCAGCTTTACCGGGACAGGGGTGGGTGGCTACACCTTC	CASSFTGTGVGGYTF
TRBD2	NA	TRBV18	TRBJ2-5	TGTGCCAGCTCACCACTAGGACTAGCGGGAGTGACGGGGAGAGAGACCCAGTACTTC	CASSPLGLAGVTGRETQYF
NA	once	TRBV19	TRBJ1-5	TGTGCCAGTAGTCGAGCGGGCACGACATACGGCAATCAGCCCCAGCATTTT	CASSRAGTTYGNQPQHF
TRBD1	NA	TRBV19	TRBJ2-2	TGTGCCAGTAGTACAACCGGGACAGGGGGGATCGGGGAGCTGTTTTTT	CASSTTGTGGIGELFF
NA	NA	TRBV9	TRBJ1-1	TGTGCCAGCAGCGTCAGGGGTAAAGGAACTGAAGCTTTCTTT	CASSVRGKGTEAFF
TRBD2	once	TRBV20-1	TRBJ2-7	TGCAGTTGGGCGGGAGGCTACGAGCAGTACTTC	CSWAGGYEQYF
NA	once	TRBV15	TRBJ2-3	TGTGCCACCAGCCAGACAGCAGATACGCAGTATTTT	CATSQTADTQYF
TRBD1	NA	TRBV7-9	TRBJ1-1	TGTGCCAGCAGCGCTAGACAGGGGGCTTTGTATACTGAAGCTTTCTTT	CASSARQGALYTEAFF
TRBD2	NA	TRBV5-4	TRBJ2-1	TGTGCCAGCAGCTTGTCGCCTAGCGGGAGTCGGGATGAGCAGTTCTTC	CASSLSPSGSRDEQFF
TRBD1	NA	TRBV6-1	TRBJ1-2	TGTGCCACCTCGGACAGGCTGAACTATGGCTACACCTTC	CATSDRLNYGYTF
NA	NA	TRBV4-2	TRBJ2-1	TGTGCCAGCAGCCAAAGAGGTACCCTCAATGAGCAGTTCTTC	CASSQRGTLNEQFF
NA	NA	TRBV15	TRBJ1-1	TGTGCCACCCTCAAAGTCCGGGACTCGCACACTGAAGCTTTCTTT	CATLKVRDSHTEAFF
NA	NA	TRBV9	TRBJ2-5	TGTGCCAGCAGCGTTAGCGGCTCGGGTGGGGAGACCCAGTACTTC	CASSVSGSGGETQYF
NA	NA	TRBV6-1	TRBJ2-4	TGTGCCAGCAGTGAAGGGTGGGCGGGGCTCTTC	CASSEGWAGLF
TRBD2	NA	TRBV11-1	TRBJ2-2	TGTGCCAGCAGCTTAGCGGTGCTAGCGGGACAAACCGGGGAGCTGTTTTTT	CASSLAVLAGQTGELFF
NA	NA	TRBV5-1	TRBJ1-1	TGCGCCAGCAGCTTGGATACGAATTTGAACACTGAAGCTTTCTTT	CASSLDTNLNTEAFF